This TCR beta chain was found in a study of CD8+CD57+ T cells in acquired aplastic anemia. Study-level background: Sorted cells (CD4+ and CD8+) yielded DNA amounts that averaged approximately 3.2 ug. Regarding the study as a whole: Patients and controls shared 25 to 35 CD8+ CDR3 sequences, which appeared highly expressed in patients and within their immunodominant clones.

Genomic DNA was employed as the template in profiling TCR beta VDJ and CDR3. TCRdb reanalysed the reads using MiXCR and keeps one entry per CDR3 protein. The profile shows roughly 180,000 distinct CDR3 sequences, about half of them singletons. Flow cytometry had shown expanded CD8+CD57+ cells in the patients chosen for sequencing. The CDR3 is 15 amino acids. The V gene's germline CDR1 is MGHRA and CDR2 YSYEKL. The V and J ends lost 0 bases and 7 bases respectively, with 16 bases between them. With respect to this clonotype: Its antigen is currently unknown.

The J gene is TRBJ2-7, the V gene TRBV4-1; D not certain. What was sequenced was sorted CD4+, CD8+, or CD8+CD57+ T cells (not recorded which) from PBMCs. This clonotype was obtained from a human donor with aplastic anemia. DNA for the CDR3: TGCGCCAGCAGCCAAGAGAATAGTCCTCAGGAGGAGCAGTACTTC. This codes for CASSQENSPQEEQYF.